This note documents a single T cell receptor beta chain sequence. The antigen it binds to is not known. Base qualities were left out, and no much larger clone turns up one base away. Inclusive of the bounding cysteine and phenylalanine, the CDR3 is 14 residues long. Only CDR3 DNA is held: 42 bases, read in frame from base 1. Germline trimming: 2 bases from V, 5 bases from J; junction bases outside gene matches: 6. The germline V gene (reference sequence) gives CDR1 as LGHDT and CDR2 as YNNKEL. Samples from volunteer blood donors who had recovered from COVID-19 were contributed by a second Seattle source. Whole blood was collected in K2EDTA tubes by collaborating institutions according to the institutions' own protocols. For TCRbeta analysis, collaborator samples were shipped as frozen whole blood, as isolated PBMCs, or as DNA extracted from either sample type. This sample is drawn from a study of blood T cell repertoires in COVID-19 (dated by TCRdb to 2020 to 2021). Study-wide context: Samples covering the acute and convalescent phases of COVID-19 were provided by collaborators in the United States, Italy and Spain. The material from the prospective study consisted of cDNA or gDNA derived from T cells, B-cell-depleted T cells, or PBMCs. Subjects who had been exposed to COVID-19, were actively infected with it, or had recovered from it provided the deeply sampled blood TCRbeta repertoires that made up the dataset. A freely available public database, intended as a resource for researchers studying the immune response to SARS-CoV-2, is where the repertoires were released. Samples were obtained from the ongoing ImmuneRACE study (first 160 participants) and from 1,254 subjects provided by 6 global collaborators. A de-identified subject ID, COVID-19 status, age in years and sex were almost always included in the sample metadata. Where HLA class I and class II types were available, the types were taken from metadata supplied by the sample provider, not from assay-based typing. The research as a whole found: The amount of clinical and demographic metadata varied by source and participant and was provided uncurated.

TCRbeta CDR3 regions were amplified from genomic DNA using the immunoSEQ Assay, a bias-controlled multiplex PCR. The original methods were these. Nucleated cell counts per sample were estimated from amplification of reference gene primers within the assay. To quantify the absolute abundance of each unique TCRbeta CDR3 rearrangement, sequence reads were collapsed and filtered. Productive Simpson clonality was computed per sample as the square root of Simpson's diversity index over productive rearrangements. TCRdb holds this immuneACCESS table with in-frame rearrangements only. Some clones are missing; in checked studies, unresolved V genes explain under half, and the rest has no known cause. For V, J and clone size, that table is used; D and trimming come from the DNA. Present in this sample are some 250,000 clones, around 85% of which were seen just once. 3% of the sample is taken by the ten largest.

This TCR was recovered from a woman aged 25 to 39 who had recovered from COVID-19. Sequenced sample: peripheral blood. The V and J genes are TRBV3-1 (or the pseudogene TRBV3-2) and TRBJ2-7, with 7 bases aligning to TRBD2. The DNA is as follows: TGTGCCAGCAGCCAACGCGGGGGAACGAACGAGCAGTACTTC. Protein translation: CASSQRGGTNEQYF.